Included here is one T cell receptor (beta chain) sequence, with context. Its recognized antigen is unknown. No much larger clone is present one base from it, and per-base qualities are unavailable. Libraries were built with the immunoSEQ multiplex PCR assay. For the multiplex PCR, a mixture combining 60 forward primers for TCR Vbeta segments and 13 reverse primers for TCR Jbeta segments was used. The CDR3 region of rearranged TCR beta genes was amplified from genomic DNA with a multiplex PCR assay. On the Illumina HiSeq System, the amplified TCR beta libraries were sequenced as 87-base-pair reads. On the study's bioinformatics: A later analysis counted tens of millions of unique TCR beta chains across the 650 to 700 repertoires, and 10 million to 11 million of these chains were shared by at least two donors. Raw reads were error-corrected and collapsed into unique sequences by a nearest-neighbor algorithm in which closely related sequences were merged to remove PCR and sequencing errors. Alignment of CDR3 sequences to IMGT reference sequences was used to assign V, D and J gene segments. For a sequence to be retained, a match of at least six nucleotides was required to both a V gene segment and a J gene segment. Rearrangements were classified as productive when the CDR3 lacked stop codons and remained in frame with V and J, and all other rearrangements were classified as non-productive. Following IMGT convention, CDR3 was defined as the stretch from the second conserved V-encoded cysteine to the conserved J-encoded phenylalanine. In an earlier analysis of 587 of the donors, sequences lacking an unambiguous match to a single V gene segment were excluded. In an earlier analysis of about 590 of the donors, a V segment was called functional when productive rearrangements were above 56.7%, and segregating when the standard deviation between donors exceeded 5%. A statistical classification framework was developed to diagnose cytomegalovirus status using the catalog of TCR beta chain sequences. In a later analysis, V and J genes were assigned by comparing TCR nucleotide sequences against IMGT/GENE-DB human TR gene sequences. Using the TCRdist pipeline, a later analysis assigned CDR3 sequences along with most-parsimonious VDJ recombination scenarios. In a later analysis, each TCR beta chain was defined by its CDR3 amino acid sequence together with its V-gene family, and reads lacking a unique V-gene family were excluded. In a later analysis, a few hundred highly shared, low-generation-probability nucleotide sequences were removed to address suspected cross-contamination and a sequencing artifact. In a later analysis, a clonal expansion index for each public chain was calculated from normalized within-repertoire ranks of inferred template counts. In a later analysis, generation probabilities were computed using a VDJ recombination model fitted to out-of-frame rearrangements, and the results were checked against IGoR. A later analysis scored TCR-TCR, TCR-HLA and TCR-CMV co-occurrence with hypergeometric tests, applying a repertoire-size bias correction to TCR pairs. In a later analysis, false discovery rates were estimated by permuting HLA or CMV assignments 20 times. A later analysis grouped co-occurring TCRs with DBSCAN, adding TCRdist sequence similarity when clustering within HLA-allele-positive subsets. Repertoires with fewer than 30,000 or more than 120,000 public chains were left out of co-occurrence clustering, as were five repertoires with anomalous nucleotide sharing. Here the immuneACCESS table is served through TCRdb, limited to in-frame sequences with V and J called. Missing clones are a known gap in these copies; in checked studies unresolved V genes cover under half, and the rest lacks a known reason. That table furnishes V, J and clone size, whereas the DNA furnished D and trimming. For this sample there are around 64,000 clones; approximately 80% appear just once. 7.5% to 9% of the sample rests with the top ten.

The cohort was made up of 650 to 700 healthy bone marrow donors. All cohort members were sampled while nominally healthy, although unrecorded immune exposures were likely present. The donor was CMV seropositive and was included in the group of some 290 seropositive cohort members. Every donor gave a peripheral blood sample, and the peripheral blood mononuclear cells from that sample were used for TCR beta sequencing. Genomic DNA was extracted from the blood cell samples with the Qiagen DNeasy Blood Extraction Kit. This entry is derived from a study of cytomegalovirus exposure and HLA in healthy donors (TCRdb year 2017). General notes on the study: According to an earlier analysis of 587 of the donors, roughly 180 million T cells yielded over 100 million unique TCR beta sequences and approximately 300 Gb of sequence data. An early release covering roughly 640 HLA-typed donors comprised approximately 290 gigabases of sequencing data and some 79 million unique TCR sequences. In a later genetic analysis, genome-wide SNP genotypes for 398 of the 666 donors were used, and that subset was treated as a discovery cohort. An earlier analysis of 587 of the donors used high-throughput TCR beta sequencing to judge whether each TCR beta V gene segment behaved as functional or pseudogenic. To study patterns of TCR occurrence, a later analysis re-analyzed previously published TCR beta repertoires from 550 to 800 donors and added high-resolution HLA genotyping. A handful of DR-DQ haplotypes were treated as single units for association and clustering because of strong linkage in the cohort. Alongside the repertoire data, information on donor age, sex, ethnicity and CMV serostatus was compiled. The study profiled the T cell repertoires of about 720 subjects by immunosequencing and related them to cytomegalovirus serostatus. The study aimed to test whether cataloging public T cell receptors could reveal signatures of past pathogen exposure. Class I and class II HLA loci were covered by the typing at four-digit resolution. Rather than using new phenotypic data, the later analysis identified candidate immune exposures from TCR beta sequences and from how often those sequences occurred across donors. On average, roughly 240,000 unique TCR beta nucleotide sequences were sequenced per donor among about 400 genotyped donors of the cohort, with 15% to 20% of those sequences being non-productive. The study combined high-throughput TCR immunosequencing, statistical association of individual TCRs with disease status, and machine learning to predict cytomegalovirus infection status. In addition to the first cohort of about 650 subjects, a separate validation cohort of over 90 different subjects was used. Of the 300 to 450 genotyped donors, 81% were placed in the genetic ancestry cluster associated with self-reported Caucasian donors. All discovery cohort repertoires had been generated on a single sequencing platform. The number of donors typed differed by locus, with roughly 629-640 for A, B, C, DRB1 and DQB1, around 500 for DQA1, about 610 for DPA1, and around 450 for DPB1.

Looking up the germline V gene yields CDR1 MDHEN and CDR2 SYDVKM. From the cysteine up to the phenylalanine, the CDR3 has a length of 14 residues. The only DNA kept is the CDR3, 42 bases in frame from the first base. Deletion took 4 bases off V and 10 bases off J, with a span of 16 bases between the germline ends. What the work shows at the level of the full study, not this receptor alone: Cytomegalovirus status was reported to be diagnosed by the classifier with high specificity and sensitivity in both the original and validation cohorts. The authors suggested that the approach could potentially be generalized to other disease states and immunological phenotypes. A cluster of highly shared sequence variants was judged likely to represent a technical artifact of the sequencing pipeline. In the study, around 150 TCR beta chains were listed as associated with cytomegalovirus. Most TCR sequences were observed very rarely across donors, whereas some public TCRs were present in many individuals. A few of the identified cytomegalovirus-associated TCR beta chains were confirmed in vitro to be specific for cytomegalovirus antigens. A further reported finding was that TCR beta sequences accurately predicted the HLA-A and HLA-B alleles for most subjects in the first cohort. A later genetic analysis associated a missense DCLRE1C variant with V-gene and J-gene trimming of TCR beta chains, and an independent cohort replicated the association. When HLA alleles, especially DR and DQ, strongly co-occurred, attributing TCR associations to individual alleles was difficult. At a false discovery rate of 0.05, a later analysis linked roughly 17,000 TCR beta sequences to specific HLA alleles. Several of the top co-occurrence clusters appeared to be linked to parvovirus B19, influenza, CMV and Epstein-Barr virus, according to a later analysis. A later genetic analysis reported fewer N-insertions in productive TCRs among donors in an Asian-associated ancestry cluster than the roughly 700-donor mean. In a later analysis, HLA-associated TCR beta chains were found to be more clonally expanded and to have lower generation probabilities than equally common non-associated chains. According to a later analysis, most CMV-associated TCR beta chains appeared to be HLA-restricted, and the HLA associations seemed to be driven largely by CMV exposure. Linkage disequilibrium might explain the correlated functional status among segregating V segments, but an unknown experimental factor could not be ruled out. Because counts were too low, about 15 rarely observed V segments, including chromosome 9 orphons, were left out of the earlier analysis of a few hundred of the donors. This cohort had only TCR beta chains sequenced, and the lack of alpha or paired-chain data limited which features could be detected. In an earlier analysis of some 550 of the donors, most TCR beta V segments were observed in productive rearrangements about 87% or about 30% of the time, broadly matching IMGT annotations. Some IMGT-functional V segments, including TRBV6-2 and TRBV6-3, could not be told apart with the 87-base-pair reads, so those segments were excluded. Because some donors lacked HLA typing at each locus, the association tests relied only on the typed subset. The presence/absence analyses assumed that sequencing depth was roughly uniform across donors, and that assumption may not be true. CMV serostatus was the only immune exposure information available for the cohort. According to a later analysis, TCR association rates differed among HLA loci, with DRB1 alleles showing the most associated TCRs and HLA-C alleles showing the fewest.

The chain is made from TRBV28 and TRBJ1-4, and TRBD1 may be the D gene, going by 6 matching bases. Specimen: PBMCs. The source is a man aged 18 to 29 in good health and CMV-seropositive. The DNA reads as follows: TGTGCCAGCAGTTCCATGGACAGCGGGAGAAAACTGTTTTTT. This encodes CASSSMDSGRKLFF.